A single sample gave rise to the 8 T cell receptor beta chains below, sequenced in a study of shared clonotypes between healthy human individuals. Assay used: immunoSEQ multiplex PCR; TCRdb lists only in-frame clones, some missing. The data contain under 650,000 clones, 90% to 96% of them seen just once; the ten biggest clones take up 0.06%. The specimen sequenced was naive CD4+ T cells sorted from blood. Subset given: CD45RA+ positively selected. The receptors come from a woman aged 25 to 39 in good health.

The J gene is TRBJ2-7, the V gene TRBV9; TRBD1 matches at 7 bases. The CDR3 has 14 amino acids. CDR1 and CDR2 from the germline V gene are SGDLS and YYNGEE. The V segment lost 3 bases and the J segment 1 base; nucleotides outside the gene matches: 4. CDR3 bases: TGTGCCAGCAGCGCCGGGACAGAATCCTACGAGCAGTACTTC. Residues: CASSAGTESYEQYF. Looking up the rest from reference TRBV9 and TRBJ2-7 gives the full variable domain: DSGVTQTPKHLITATGQRVTLRCSPRSGDLSVYWYQQSLDQGLQFLIQYYNGEERAKGNILERFSAQQFPDLHSELNLSSLELGDSALYFCASSAGTESYEQYFGPGTRLTVT.

J is TRBJ1-1 and V is TRBV28; D gene ambiguous. The CDR3 covers 15 residues. Germline CDR1 MDHEN, CDR2 SYDVKM. Trimming took 5 bases from V and 1 from J, leaving 14 bases between them. CDR3 sequence reads: CASSPQVWGNTEAFF. As DNA, the CDR3 is TGTGCCAGCAGTCCCCAGGTGTGGGGGAACACTGAAGCTTTCTTT.

This clone was counted once. The chain has TRBV7-9 and TRBJ1-2; 8 bases agree with TRBD1. Germline CDR1 reads SEHNR; CDR2 reads FQNEAQ (reference sequence). CDR3 length: 15 amino acids. J gave up 4 bases and V 6 bases, and 10 bases lay outside the gene matches. CDR3 amino acids: CASRRSTGGSYGYTF. CDR3 sequence (DNA): TGTGCCAGCAGACGTAGTACAGGGGGTAGCTATGGCTACACCTTC. Combining the CDR3 with reference TRBV7-9 and TRBJ1-2 gives the whole variable domain DTGVSQNPRHKITKRGQNVTFRCDPISEHNRLYWYRQTLGQGPEFLTYFQNEAQLEKSRLLSDRFSAERPKGSFSTLEIQRTEQGDSAMYLCASRRSTGGSYGYTFGSGTRLTVV.

The CDR3 DNA follows: TGTGCCAGCGAGAACTTCGGGGAGGATCAGCCCCAGCATTTT. Amino acid sequence: CASENFGEDQPQHF. The chain couples TRBV27 to TRBJ1-5; no definite D call. Looked up from germline, CDR1 is MNHEY and CDR2 is SMNVEV (reference sequence). The CDR3 runs to 14 residues. V was cut by 8 bases and J by 5 bases, with 16 bases left in between.

V and J are TRBV11-2 and TRBJ2-2, with TRBD2 matching over 8 bases. This CDR3 has 18 residues. After removal of 2 bases from V and 1 base from J, the junction contained 9 bases not matched to a gene. CDR1 is SGHAT and CDR2 is FQNNGV in the germline V gene. The CDR3: CASSLIWGAGVNTGELFF. The CDR3 DNA reads as TGTGCCAGCAGCTTAATCTGGGGAGCGGGAGTGAACACCGGGGAGCTGTTTTTT.

J is TRBJ2-7 and V is TRBV7-9, with TRBD2 matching over 7 bases. The CDR3 covers 15 residues. Trimming removed 3 bases from V and 5 bases from J; junction bases left unmatched: 10. CDR1 and CDR2 from the germline V gene are SEHNR and FQNEAQ (reference sequence). The CDR3 region is CASSLDLTSVDEQYF. The CDR3 DNA follows: TGTGCCAGCAGCTTGGATCTCACTAGCGTCGACGAGCAGTACTTC.

The rearrangement links TRBV4-1 to TRBJ1-4; D is unclear. Trimming took 1 base from V and 8 from J, leaving 14 bases between them. The CDR3 totals 15 residues. Germline V gene sequence: CDR1 MGHRA, CDR2 YSYEKL. DNA for the CDR3: TGCGCCAGCAGCCAAGGGAGGGCCAGAGAAGAAAAACTGTTTTTT. It specifies CASSQGRAREEKLFF.

The chain joins TRBV7-2 to TRBJ1-4; D uncertain. Germline assignment: CDR1 SGHTA and CDR2 FQGNSA. The CDR3 extends over 15 amino acids. The V end lost 0 bases, the J end lost 8 bases, and 13 bases lay between the germline ends. The CDR3 loop is CASSLASHYGEKLFF. The CDR3 DNA reads TGTGCCAGCAGCTTAGCGTCTCATTACGGGGAAAAACTGTTTTTT. The full variable domain, with the rest looked up from reference TRBV7-2 and TRBJ1-4, is GAGVSQSPSNKVTEKGKDVELRCDPISGHTALYWYRQSLGQGLEFLIYFQGNSAPDKSGLPSDRFSAERTGGSVSTLTIQRTQQEDSAVYLCASSLASHYGEKLFFGSGTQLSVL.